Sequencing of this T cell receptor beta chain was carried out in a study of Graves' ophthalmopathy and Graves' hyperthyroidism. For repertoire sequencing, the TCR beta CDR3 regions were amplified from RNA transcripts. Scientists carried out first-round RT-PCR using HTBI primers and then a second-round multiplex PCR. TCRdb recomputed calls from the multiplex PCR reads with MiXCR, one row per CDR3 protein. This sample has about 740,000 distinct CDR3 sequences, with approximately 40% found just once. Germline loops: CDR1 ENHRY, CDR2 SYGVKD. This CDR3 contains 16 residues. V was clipped by 10 bases and J by 4 bases, with 25 bases between them. This clonotype turned up a few times. Additional autoimmune diseases, uncontrolled infections, pregnancy or lactation disqualified patients.

Sequenced input: peripheral blood. The TCR was taken from an adult man with Graves' ophthalmopathy. The V call is TRBV10-3, the J call TRBJ2-5; the D call may be TRBD1 or TRBD2 (5 bases each). Here the CDR3 reads CASSRTPGGLRETQYF. The CDR3 DNA reads as TGTGCCAGCAGCCGAACCCCTGGGGGATTGAGAGAGACCCAGTACTTC.